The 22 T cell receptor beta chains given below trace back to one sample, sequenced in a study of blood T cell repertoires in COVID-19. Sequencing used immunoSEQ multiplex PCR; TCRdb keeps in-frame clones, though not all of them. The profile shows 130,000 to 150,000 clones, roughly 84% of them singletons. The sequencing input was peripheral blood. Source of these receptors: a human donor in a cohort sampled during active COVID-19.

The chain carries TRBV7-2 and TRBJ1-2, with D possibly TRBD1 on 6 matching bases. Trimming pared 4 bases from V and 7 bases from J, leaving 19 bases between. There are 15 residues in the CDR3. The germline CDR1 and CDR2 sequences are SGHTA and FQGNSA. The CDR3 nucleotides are TGTGCCAGCAGCTCACAGGGATGGGCCTTCGGTGGCTACACCTTC. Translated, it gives CASSSQGWAFGGYTF.

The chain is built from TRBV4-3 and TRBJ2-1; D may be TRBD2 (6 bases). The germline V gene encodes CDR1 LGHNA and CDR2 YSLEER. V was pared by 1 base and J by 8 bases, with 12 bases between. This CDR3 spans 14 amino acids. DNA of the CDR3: TGCGCCAGCAGCCAAGTCGGGCAGCGGGATGAGCAGTTCTTC. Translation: CASSQVGQRDEQFF.

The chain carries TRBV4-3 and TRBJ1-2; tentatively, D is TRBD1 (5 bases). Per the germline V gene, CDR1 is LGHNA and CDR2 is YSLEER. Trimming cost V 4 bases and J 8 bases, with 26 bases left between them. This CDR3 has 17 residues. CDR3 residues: CASSRTSGTFNRGGYTF. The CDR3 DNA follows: TGCGCCAGCAGCCGCACATCGGGGACCTTTAACCGGGGGGGCTACACCTTC.

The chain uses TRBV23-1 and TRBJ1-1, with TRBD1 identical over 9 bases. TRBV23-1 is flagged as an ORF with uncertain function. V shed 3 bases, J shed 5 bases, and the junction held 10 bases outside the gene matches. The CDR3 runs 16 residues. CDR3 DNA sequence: TGCGCCAGCAGTCACCCTATGACAGGGGGACTGACTGAAGCTTTCTTT. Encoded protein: CASSHPMTGGLTEAFF.

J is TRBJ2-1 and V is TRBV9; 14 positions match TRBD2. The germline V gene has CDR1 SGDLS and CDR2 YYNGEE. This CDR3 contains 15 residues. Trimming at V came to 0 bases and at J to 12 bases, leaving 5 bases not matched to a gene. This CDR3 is CASSVEGLAGVRQFF. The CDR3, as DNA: TGTGCCAGCAGCGTAGAGGGACTAGCGGGGGTAAGGCAGTTCTTC.

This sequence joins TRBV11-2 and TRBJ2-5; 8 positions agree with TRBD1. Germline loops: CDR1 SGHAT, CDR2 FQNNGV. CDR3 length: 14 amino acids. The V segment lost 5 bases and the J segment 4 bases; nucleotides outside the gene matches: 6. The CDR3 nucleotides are TGTGCCAGCAGCATCGGACAGGGTGGAGAGACCCAGTACTTC. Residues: CASSIGQGGETQYF.

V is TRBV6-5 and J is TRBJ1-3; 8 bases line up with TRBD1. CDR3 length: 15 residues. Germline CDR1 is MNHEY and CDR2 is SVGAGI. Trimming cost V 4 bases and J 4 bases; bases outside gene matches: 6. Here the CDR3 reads CASSSTGVRGNTIYF. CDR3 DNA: TGTGCCAGCAGTTCGACAGGGGTGCGAGGAAACACCATATATTTT.

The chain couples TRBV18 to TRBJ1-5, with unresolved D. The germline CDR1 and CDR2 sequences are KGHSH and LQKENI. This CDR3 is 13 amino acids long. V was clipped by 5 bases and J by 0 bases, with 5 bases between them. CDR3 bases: TGTGCCAGCTCATCCTCTAGCAATCAGCCCCAGCATTTT. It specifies CASSSSSNQPQHF.

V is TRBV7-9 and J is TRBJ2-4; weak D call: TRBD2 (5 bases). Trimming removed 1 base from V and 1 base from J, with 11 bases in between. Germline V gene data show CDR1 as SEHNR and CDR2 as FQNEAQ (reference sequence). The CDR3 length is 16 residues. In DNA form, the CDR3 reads TGTGCCAGCAGCTTAGGAGGGAGCCTGGCCAAAAACATTCAGTACTTC. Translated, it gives CASSLGGSLAKNIQYF.

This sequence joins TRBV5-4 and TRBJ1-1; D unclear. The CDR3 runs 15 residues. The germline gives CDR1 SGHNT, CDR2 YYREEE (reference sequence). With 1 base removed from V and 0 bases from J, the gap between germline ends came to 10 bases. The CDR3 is CASSLNRGMNTEAFF. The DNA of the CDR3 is TGTGCCAGCAGCTTGAACAGAGGGATGAACACTGAAGCTTTCTTT.

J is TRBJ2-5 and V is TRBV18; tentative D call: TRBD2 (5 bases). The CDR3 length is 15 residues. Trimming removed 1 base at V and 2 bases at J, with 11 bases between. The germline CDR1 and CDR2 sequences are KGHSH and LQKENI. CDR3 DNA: TGTGCCAGCTCACCACTCAACGGGGTTCAAGAGACCCAGTACTTC. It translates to CASSPLNGVQETQYF.

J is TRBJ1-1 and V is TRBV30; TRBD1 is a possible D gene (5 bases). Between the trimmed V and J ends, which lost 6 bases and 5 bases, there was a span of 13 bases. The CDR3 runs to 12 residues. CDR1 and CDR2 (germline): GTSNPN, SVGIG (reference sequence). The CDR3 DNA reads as TGTGCCTGCAGGGTTAAGTGGACTGAAGCTTTCTTT. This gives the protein CACRVKWTEAFF.

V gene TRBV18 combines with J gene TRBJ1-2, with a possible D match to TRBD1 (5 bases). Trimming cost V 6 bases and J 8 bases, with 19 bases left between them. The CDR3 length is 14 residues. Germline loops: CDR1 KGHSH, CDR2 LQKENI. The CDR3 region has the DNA TGTGCCAGCTCGGAGGGACCCACCCCGGGGGGCTACACCTTC. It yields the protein CASSEGPTPGGYTF.

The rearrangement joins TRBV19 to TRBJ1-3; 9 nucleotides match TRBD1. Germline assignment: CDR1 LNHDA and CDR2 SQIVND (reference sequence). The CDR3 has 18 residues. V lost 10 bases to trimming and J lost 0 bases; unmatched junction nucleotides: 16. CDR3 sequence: CANSRAPGQGLSGNTIYF. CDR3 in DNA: TGTGCCAACTCCAGGGCCCCGGGACAGGGCCTCTCTGGAAACACCATATATTTT.

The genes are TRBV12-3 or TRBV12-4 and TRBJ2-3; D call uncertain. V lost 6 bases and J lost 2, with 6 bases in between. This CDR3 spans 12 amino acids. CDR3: CASSRSTDTQYF. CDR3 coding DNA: TGTGCCAGCAGCCGGTCCACAGATACGCAGTATTTT.

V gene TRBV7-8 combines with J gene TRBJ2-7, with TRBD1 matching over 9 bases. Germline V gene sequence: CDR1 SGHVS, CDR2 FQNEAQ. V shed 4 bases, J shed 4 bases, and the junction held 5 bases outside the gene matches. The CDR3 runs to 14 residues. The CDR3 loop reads CASSSGQGKYEQYF. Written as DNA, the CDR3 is TGTGCCAGCAGCTCGGGACAGGGTAAATACGAGCAGTACTTC.

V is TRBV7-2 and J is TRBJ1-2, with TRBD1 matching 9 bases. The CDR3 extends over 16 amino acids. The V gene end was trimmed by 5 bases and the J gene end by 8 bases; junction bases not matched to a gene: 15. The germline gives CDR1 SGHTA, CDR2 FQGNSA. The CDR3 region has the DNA TGTGCCAGCAGCCGCAGTACGGCACAGGGGGCAGGAGGCTACACCTTC. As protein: CASSRSTAQGAGGYTF. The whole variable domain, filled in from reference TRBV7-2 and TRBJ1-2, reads GAGVSQSPSNKVTEKGKDVELRCDPISGHTALYWYRQSLGQGLEFLIYFQGNSAPDKSGLPSDRFSAERTGGSVSTLTIQRTQQEDSAVYLCASSRSTAQGAGGYTFGSGTRLTVV.

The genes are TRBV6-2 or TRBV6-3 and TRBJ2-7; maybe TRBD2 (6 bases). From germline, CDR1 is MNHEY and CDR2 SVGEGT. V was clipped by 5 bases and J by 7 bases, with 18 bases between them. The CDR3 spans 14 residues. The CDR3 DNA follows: TGTGCCAGCAGTCCCCCCTCGAGGGGAGGAGAGCAGTACTTC. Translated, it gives CASSPPSRGGEQYF.

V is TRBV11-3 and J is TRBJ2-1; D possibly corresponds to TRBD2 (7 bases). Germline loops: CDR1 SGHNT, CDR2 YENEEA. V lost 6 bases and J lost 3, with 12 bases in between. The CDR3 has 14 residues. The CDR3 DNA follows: TGTGCCAGCAGTGGCGGGGGCGGCTACAATGAGCAGTTCTTC. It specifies CASSGGGGYNEQFF.

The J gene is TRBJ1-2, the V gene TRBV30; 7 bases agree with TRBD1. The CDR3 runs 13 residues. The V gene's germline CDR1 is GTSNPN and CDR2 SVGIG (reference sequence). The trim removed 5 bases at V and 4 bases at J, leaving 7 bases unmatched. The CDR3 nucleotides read TGTGCCTGGGAGGGGGCGAATAGCTATGGCTACACCTTC. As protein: CAWEGANSYGYTF.

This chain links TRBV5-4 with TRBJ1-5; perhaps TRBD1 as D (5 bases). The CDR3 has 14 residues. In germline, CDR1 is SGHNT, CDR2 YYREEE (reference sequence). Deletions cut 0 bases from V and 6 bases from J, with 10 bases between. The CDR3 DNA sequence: TGTGCCAGCAGCTTGGTGGGGGAGGGTCAGCCCCAGCATTTT. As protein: CASSLVGEGQPQHF.

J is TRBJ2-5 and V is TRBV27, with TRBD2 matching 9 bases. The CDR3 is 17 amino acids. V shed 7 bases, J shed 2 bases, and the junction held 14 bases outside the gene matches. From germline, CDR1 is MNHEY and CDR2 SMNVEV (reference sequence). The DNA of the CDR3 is TGTGCCAGCATACTTAGCGGGGGACGCCCAAATCAAGAGACCCAGTACTTC. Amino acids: CASILSGGRPNQETQYF.